Given below is one T cell receptor (beta chain) in context. The sample originates from a study of OX40 agonist ivuxolimab in advanced cancers. The repertoire was sequenced with immunoSEQ multiplex PCR; TCRdb's copy has only in-frame clones and lacks some. The table includes 60,000 to 90,000 clones, around 80% detected once. The sequencing used CD4+ or CD8+ T cells sorted from blood, collected in a trial of the OX40 agonist ivuxolimab. The receptor was derived from an adult with an advanced solid tumor such as melanoma, head and neck, liver or kidney cancer.

The DNA of the CDR3 is TGCGCCAGCAGCCAAGGGGCCTCGGCTAGCGGGAGAAATGAGCAGTTCTTC. Encoded protein: CASSQGASASGRNEQFF. This chain links TRBV4-3 with TRBJ2-1; 10 bases are shared with TRBD2. V gave up 1 base and J gave up 7 bases; unmatched junction bases: 10. CDR3 size: 17 residues. Germline loops: CDR1 LGHNA, CDR2 YSLEER.